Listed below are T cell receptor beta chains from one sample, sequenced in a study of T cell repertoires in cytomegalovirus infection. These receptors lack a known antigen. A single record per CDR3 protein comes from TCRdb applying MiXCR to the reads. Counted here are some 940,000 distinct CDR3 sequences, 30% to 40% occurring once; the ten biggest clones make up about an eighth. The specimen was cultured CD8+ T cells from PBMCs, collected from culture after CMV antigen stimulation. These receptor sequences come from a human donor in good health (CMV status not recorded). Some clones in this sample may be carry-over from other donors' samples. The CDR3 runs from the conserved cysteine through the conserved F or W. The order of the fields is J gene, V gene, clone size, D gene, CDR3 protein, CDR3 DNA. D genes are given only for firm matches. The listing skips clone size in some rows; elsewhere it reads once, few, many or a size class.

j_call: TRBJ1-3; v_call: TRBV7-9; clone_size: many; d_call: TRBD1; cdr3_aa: CASSPWDSSGNTIYF; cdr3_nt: TGTGCCAGCAGCCCCTGGGACAGCTCTGGAAACACCATATATTTT
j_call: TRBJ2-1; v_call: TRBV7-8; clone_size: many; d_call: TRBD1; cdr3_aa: CASSLDGTGYFYNEQFF; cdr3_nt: TGTGCCAGCAGCTTAGACGGGACAGGGTATTTCTACAATGAGCAGTTCTTC
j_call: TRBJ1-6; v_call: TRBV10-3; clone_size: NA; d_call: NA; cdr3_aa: CAISPGNSPLHF; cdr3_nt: TGTGCCATCAGCCCGGGAAATTCACCCCTCCACTTT
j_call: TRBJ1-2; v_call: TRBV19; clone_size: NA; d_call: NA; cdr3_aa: CASSIDLGQNYGYTF; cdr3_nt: TGTGCCAGTAGTATAGATTTGGGGCAGAACTATGGCTACACCTTC
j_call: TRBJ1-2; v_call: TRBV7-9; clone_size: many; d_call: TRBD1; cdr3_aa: CASSPGQLYGYTF; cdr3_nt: TGTGCCAGCAGCCCGGGACAGCTCTATGGCTACACCTTC
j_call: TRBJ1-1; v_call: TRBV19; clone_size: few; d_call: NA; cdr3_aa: CASSIAGLTKNTEAFF; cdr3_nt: TGTGCCAGTAGTATTGCCGGACTTACGAAAAACACTGAAGCTTTCTTT
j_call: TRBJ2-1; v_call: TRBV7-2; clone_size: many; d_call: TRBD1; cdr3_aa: CASSLGDRPYNEQFF; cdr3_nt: TGTGCCAGCAGCTTAGGGGACAGGCCTTACAATGAGCAGTTCTTC
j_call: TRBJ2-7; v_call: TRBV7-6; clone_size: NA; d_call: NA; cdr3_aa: CASSSYLQGLYEQYF; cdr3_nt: TGTGCCAGCAGCTCCTACCTTCAGGGACTCTACGAGCAGTACTTC
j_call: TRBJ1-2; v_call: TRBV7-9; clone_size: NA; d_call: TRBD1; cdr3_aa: CASSLATGVFGYTF; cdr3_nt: TGTGCCAGCAGCTTGGCAACAGGGGTTTTCGGCTACACCTTC
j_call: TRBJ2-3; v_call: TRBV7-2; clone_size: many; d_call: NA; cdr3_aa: CASSLVWAGSTDTQYF; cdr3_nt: TGTGCCAGCAGCTTAGTTTGGGCAGGTAGCACAGATACGCAGTATTTT
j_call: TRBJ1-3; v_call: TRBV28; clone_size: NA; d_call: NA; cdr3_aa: CASSLRRGQGRGNTIYF; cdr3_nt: TGTGCCAGCAGTTTACGCCGGGGCCAGGGGAGGGGAAACACCATATATTTT
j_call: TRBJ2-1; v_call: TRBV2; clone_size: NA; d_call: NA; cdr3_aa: CASSEKGGQGALSGGPF; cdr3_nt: TGTGCCAGCAGTGAAAAGGGTGGACAGGGGGCGCTTAGCGGGGGGCCTTTC
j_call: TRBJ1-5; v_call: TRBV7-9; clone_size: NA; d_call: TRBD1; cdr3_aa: CASSWSGTGNQPQHF; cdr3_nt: TGTGCCAGCAGCTGGTCCGGGACAGGTAATCAGCCCCAGCATTTT
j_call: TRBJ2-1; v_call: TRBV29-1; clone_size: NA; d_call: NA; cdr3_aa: CSVARYYEQFF; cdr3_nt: TGCAGCGTTGCCAGGTACTATGAGCAGTTCTTC
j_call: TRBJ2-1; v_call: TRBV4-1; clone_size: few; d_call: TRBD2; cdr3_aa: CASSHPPSGGAWNEQFF; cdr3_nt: TGCGCCAGCAGCCACCCCCCGTCGGGGGGGGCTTGGAATGAGCAGTTCTTC
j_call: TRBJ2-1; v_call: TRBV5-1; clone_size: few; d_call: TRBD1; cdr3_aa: CASSSPGQGIDEQFF; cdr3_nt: TGCGCCAGCAGCTCACCGGGACAGGGGATCGATGAGCAGTTCTTC
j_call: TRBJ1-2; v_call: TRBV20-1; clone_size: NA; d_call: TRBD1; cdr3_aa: CSATGTANYGYTF; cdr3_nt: TGCAGTGCGACCGGGACAGCAAACTATGGCTACACCTTC
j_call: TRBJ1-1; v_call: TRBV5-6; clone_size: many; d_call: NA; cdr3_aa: CASTLGGTEAFF; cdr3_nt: TGTGCCAGCACTTTGGGCGGCACTGAAGCTTTCTTT
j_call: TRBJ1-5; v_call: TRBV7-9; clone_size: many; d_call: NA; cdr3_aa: CASSADGSNQPQHF; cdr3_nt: TGTGCCAGCAGCGCGGACGGATCTAATCAGCCCCAGCATTTT
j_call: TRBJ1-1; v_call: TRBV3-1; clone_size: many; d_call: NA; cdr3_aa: CASSPKKWNTEAFF; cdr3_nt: TGTGCCAGCAGCCCGAAAAAGTGGAACACTGAAGCTTTCTTT
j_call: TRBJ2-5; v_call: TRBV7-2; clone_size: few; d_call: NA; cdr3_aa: CASSLGVAPQETQYF; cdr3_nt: TGTGCCAGCAGCTTAGGGGTAGCCCCACAAGAGACCCAGTACTTC
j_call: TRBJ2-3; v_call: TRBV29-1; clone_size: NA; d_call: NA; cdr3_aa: CSFVAEVTDTQYF; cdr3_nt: TGCAGCTTTGTAGCGGAGGTGACAGATACGCAGTATTTT
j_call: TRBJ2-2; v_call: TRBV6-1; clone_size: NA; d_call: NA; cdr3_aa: CASSALGPTGELFF; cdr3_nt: TGTGCCAGCAGTGCCTTGGGGCCCACCGGGGAGCTGTTTTTT
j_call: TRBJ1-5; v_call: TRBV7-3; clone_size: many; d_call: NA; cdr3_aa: CASSRGPSSNQPQHF; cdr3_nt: TGTGCCAGCAGCCGAGGACCGTCTAGCAATCAGCCCCAGCATTTT
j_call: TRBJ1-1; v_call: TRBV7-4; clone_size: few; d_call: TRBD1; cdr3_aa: CASSLVPRTGGRGTEAFF; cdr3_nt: TGTGCCAGCAGCTTAGTACCTCGGACAGGGGGTCGGGGGACTGAAGCTTTCTTT
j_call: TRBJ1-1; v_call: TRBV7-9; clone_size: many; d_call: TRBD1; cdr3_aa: CASSHRDRGRIEAFF; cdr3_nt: TGTGCCAGCAGCCACCGGGACAGGGGGCGGATTGAAGCTTTCTTT
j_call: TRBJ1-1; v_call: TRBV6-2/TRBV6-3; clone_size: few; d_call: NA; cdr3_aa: CASSRGRMNTEAFF; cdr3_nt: TGTGCCAGCAGTCGGGGGCGGATGAACACTGAAGCTTTCTTT
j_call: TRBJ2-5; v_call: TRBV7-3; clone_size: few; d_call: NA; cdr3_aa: CASSLNGEEETQYF; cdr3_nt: TGTGCCAGCAGCTTAAATGGGGAGGAAGAGACCCAGTACTTC